This TCR beta chain is from a study of cytomegalovirus exposure and HLA in healthy donors. In the PCR, 60 Vbeta and 13 Jbeta primers were used. TCRdb's table, derived via immunoSEQ multiplex PCR, lists solely in-frame clones and lacks some. Of nearly 200,000 clones in the sample, around 83% were seen once. This CDR3 contains 13 residues. The germline CDR1 and CDR2 sequences are SGHNT and YYREEE (reference sequence). Trimming stripped 0 bases from V and 8 bases from J, with 11 bases between. The sequenced sample consisted of PBMCs. The chain joins TRBV5-4 to TRBJ1-2; D remains unclear. This TCR came from a woman in her forties or fifties in good health and CMV-seropositive. The CDR3 loop reads CASSLVAGLGYTF. The DNA of the CDR3 is TGTGCCAGCAGCTTGGTTGCTGGGCTCGGCTACACCTTC.